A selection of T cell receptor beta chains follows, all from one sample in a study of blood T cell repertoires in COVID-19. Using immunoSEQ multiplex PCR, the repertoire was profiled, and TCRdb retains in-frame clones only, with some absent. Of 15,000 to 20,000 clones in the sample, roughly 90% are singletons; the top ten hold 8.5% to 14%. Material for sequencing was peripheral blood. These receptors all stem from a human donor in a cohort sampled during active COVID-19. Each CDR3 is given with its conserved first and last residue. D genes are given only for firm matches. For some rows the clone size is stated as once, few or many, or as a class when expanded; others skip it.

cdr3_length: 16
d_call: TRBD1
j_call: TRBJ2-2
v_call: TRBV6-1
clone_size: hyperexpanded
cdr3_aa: CASSERGGANTGELFF
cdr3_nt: TGTGCCAGCAGTGAAAGAGGGGGCGCGAACACCGGGGAGCTGTTTTTT

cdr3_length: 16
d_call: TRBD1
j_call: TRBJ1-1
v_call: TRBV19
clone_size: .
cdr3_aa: CASKSPTPGGLTEAFF
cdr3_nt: TGTGCCAGCAAATCCCCCACCCCAGGGGGTTTGACTGAAGCTTTCTTT

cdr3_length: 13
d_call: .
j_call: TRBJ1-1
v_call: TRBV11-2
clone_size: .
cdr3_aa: CASSLTNRPEAFF
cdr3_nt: TGTGCCAGCAGCTTAACGAACAGGCCTGAAGCTTTCTTT

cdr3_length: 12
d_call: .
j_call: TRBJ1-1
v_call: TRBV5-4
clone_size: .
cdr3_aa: CAGQRGGTEAFF
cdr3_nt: TGTGCCGGCCAACGGGGTGGCACTGAAGCTTTCTTT

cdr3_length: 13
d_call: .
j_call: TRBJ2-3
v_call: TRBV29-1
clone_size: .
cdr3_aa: CSVHLTGTDTQYF
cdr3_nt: TGCAGCGTTCATTTGACAGGCACAGATACGCAGTATTTT

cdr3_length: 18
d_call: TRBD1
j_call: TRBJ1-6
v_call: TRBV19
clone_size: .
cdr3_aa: CASSPAGTGSSYNSPLHF
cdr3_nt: TGTGCCAGTAGTCCAGCCGGGACAGGGAGCTCCTATAATTCACCCCTCCACTTT

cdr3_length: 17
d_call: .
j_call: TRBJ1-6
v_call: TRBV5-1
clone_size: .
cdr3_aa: CASSTQSGGSYNSPLHF
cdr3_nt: TGCGCCAGCAGCACCCAATCGGGAGGGTCCTATAATTCACCCCTCCACTTT

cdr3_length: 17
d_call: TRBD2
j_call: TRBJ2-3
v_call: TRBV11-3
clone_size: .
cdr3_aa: CASSLGGAGGPTDTQYF
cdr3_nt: TGTGCCAGCAGCTTAGGGGGAGCGGGGGGGCCAACAGATACGCAGTATTTT

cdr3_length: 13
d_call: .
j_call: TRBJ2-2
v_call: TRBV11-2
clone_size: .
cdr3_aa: CASSLAGSGELFF
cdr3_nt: TGTGCCAGCAGCTTAGCGGGGAGCGGGGAGCTGTTTTTT

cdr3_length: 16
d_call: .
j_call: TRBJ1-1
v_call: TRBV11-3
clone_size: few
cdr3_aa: CASSLGGSRGNTEAFF
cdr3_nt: TGTGCCAGCAGCTTAGGAGGTAGCAGGGGGAACACTGAAGCTTTCTTT

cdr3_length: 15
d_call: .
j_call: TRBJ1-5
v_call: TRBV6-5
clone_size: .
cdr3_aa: CASSYIRGSNQPQHF
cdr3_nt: TGTGCCAGCAGTTACATACGAGGGTCCAATCAGCCCCAGCATTTT

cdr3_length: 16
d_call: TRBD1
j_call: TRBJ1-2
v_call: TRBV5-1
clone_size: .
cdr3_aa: CASSSTPTGGNYGYTF
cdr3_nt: TGCGCCAGCAGCTCCACTCCGACAGGGGGGAACTATGGCTACACCTTC

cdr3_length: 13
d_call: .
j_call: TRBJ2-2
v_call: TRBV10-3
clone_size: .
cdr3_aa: CAHRDGGTGELFF
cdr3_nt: TGTGCCCATCGGGACGGGGGCACCGGGGAGCTGTTTTTT

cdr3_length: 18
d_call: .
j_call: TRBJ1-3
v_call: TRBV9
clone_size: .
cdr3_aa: CASSVDRGTQPSGNTIYF
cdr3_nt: TGTGCCAGCAGCGTAGATAGAGGGACACAACCCTCTGGAAACACCATATATTTT

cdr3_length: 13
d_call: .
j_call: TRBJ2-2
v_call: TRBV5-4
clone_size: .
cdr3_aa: CASSLTGTGELFF
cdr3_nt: TGTGCCAGCAGCTTAACAGGCACCGGGGAGCTGTTTTTT

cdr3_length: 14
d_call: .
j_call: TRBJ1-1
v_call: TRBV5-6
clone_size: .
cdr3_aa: CASSFDRGNTEAFF
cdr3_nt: TGTGCCAGCAGCTTCGACCGGGGGAACACTGAAGCTTTCTTT

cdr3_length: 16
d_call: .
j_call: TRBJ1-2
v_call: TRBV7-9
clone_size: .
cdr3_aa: CASSLGRDLPNYGYTF
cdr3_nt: TGTGCCAGCAGCTTAGGCAGGGATCTACCTAACTATGGCTACACCTTC

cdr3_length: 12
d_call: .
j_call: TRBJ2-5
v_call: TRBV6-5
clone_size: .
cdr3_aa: CATQGHRETQYF
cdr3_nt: TGTGCCACCCAGGGGCACCGAGAGACCCAGTACTTC

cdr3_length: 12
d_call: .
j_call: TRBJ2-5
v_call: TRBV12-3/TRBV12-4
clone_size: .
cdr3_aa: CASSLERETQYF
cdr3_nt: TGTGCCAGCAGTTTAGAGCGTGAGACCCAGTACTTC

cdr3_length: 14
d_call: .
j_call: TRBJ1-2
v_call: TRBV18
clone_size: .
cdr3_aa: CASSTTGANYGYTF
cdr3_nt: TGTGCCAGCTCGACGACAGGAGCTAACTATGGCTACACCTTC

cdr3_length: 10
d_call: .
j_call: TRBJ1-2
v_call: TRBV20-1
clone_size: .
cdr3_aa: CSARDPGPPF
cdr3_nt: TGCAGTGCTAGAGATCCAGGGCCCCCCTTC

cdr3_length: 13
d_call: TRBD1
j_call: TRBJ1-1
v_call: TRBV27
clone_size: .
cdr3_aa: CASSFLTGGEAFF
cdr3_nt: TGTGCCAGCAGTTTCTTGACAGGGGGCGAAGCTTTCTTT

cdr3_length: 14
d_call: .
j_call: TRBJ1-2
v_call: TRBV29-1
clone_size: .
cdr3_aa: CSVEVDKGEYGYTF
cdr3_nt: TGCAGCGTTGAAGTAGACAAGGGGGAATATGGCTACACCTTC

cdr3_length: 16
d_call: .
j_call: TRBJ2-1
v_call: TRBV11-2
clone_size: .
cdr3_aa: CASSLGMAFSYNEQFF
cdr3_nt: TGTGCCAGCAGCTTAGGCATGGCTTTCTCCTACAATGAGCAGTTCTTC

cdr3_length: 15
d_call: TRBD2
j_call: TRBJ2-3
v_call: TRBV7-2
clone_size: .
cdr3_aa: CASSRTSGNTDTQYF
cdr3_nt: TGTGCCAGCAGCCGGACTAGCGGAAACACAGATACGCAGTATTTT

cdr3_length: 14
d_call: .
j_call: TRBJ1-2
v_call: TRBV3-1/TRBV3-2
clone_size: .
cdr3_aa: CASSQESRSYGYTF
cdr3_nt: TGTGCCAGCAGCCAAGAGTCCAGGTCCTATGGCTACACCTTC

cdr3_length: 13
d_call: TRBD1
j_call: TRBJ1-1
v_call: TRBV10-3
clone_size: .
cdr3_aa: CAISRQGETEAFF
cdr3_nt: TGTGCCATCAGCAGACAGGGCGAGACTGAAGCTTTCTTT

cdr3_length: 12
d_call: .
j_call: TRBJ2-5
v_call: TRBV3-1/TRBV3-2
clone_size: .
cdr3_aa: CASSSGGETQYF
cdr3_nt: TGTGCCAGCAGCTCAGGGGGGGAGACCCAGTACTTC